This paragraph reports one TCR beta chain. The source material, RNA transcripts, was used to amplify TCR beta CDR3 regions. The TCR CDR3 was amplified in a first-round RT-PCR using the HTBI primer set. TCRdb re-derived calls from the multiplex PCR reads in MiXCR, one entry per CDR3 protein. The sample has 400,000 or so distinct CDR3 sequences, about 16% seen once. This sample was taken from a study of T cells in Graves' hyperthyroidism and ophthalmopathy. The CDR3 sequence is 14 residues long. Trimming took 2 bases from V and 5 from J, leaving 12 bases between them. Germline V gene sequence: CDR1 LGHDT, CDR2 YNNKEL (reference sequence).

Sequencing input: blood. The receptor's source is a woman aged 55-70 years with Graves' ophthalmopathy. The chain combines TRBV3-1 with TRBJ1-1, with D hard to call. DNA for the CDR3: TGTGCCAGCAGCCAATCCGGGATTGGGACTGAAGCTTTCTTT. Translation gives CASSQSGIGTEAFF.